The entry below gives a single T cell receptor beta chain sequence along with its context. Original handling: Estimation of nucleated cell counts relied on the amplification of reference gene primers. Libraries were prepared by immunoSEQ multiplex PCR; TCRdb keeps only in-frame clonotypes and omits some of them. That table furnishes V, J and clone size, whereas the DNA furnished D and trimming. The data hold 150,000 to 200,000 clones, with about 81% observed a single time. This specimen belongs to a study of blood T cell repertoires in COVID-19. V lost 7 bases, J lost 2 bases, and 12 bases lay in between. The CDR3 has 13 residues. The germline V gene has CDR1 LGHDT and CDR2 YNNKEL (reference sequence).

This chain links TRBV3-1 (or the pseudogene TRBV3-2) with TRBJ2-7, with D possibly being TRBD2 (7 bases). This sequence originates from a man aged 60 to 69 with active or convalescent COVID-19. Sequenced material: peripheral blood. The CDR3, as DNA: TGTGCCAGCACCGCCGGGGGGCCCTACGAGCAGTACTTC. Translation gives CASTAGGPYEQYF.